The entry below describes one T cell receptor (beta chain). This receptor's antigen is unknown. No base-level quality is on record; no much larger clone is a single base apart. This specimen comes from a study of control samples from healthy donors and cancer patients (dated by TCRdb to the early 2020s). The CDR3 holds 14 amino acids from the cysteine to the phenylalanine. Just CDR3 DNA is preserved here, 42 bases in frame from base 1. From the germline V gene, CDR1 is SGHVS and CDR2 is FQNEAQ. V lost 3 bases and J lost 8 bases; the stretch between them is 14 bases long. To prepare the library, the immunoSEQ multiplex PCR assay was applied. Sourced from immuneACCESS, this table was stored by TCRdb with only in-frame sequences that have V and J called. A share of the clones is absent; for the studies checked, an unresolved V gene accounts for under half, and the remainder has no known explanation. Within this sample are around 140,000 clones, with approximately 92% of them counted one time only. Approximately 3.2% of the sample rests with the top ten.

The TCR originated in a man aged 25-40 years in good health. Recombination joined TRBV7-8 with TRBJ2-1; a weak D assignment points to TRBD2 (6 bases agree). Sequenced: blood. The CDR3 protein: CASSFFGSGDEQFF. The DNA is TGTGCCAGCAGCTTTTTCGGGTCGGGGGATGAGCAGTTCTTC.